This T cell receptor beta chain was recorded in a study of T cell repertoires in aging, cancer and after chemotherapy. TCR beta rearrangements were amplified from peripheral blood genomic DNA. A mixed TRB-A/B primer pool amplified rearranged TRB by multiplex touch-down PCR. TCRdb re-called the multiplex PCR reads through MiXCR, storing one row per CDR3 protein. The sample lists thousands of distinct CDR3 sequences; around two fifths were seen once. Germline V CDR1 and CDR2: SGHTA, FQGNSA. Losses at the gene ends were 2 bases for V and 0 bases for J; bases not matched to a gene: 2. This CDR3 region has 15 residues. This clonotype appeared a few times.

The specimen was blood. This rearrangement joins TRBV7-2 to TRBJ2-7; TRBD2 matches at 9 bases. This receptor was identified in a human donor in good health. The CDR3 reads CASSLKLAGSYEQYF. The DNA of the CDR3 is TGTGCCAGCAGCTTAAAACTAGCGGGCTCCTACGAGCAGTACTTC.